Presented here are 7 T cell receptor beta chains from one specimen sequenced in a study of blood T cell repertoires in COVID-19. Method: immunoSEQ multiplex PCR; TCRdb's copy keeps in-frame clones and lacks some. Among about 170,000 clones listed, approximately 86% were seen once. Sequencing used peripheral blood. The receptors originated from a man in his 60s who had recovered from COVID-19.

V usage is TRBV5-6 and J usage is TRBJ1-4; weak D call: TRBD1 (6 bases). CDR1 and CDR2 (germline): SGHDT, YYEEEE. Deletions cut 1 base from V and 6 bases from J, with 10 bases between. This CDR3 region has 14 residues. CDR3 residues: CASSLRGYDEKLFF. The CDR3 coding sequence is TGTGCCAGCAGCTTGAGGGGGTATGATGAAAAACTGTTTTTT.

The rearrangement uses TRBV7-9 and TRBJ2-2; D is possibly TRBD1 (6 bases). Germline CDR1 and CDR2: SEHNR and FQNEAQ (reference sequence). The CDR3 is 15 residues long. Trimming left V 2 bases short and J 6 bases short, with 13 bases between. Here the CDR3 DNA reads TGTGCCAGCAGCTTACCCCTACAGGGTCCCGGGGAGCTGTTTTTT. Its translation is CASSLPLQGPGELFF.

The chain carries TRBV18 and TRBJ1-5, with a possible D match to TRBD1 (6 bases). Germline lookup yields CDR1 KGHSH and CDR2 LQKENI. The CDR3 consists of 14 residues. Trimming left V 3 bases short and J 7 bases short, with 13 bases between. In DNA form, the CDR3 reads TGTGCCAGCTCACCGCCCGGGGGGCACCAGCCCCAGCATTTT. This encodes CASSPPGGHQPQHF.

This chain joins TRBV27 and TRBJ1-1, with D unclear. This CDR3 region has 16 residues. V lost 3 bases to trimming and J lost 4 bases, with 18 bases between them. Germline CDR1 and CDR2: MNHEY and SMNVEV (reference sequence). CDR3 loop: CASSFSTARRSTEAFF. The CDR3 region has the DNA TGTGCCAGCAGTTTCTCGACGGCCAGACGGAGCACTGAAGCTTTCTTT.

The CDR3 reads CASSLRDREDGYTF. In DNA form, the CDR3 reads TGTGCCAGCAGCTTGCGGGACAGGGAGGATGGCTACACCTTC. This chain uses TRBV5-5 with TRBJ1-2, with 9 bases aligning to TRBD1. Germline lookup yields CDR1 SGHKS and CDR2 YYEKEE (reference sequence). V shed 1 base and J 6 bases; nucleotides not matched to a gene: 4. CDR3 length: 14 amino acids.

CDR3: CASSSGQGGKHEQYF. For the CDR3, the DNA is TGTGCCAGCAGCTCCGGACAGGGGGGGAAACACGAGCAGTACTTC. The J gene is TRBJ2-7, the V gene TRBV7-2, with 10 bases matching TRBD1. Germline V gives CDR1 SGHTA, CDR2 FQGNSA. V gave up 4 bases and J gave up 5 bases; unmatched junction bases: 8. This CDR3 is built from 15 residues. Looking up the rest from reference TRBV7-2 and TRBJ2-7 gives the full variable domain: GAGVSQSPSNKVTEKGKDVELRCDPISGHTALYWYRQSLGQGLEFLIYFQGNSAPDKSGLPSDRFSAERTGGSVSTLTIQRTQQEDSAVYLCASSSGQGGKHEQYFGPGTRLTVT.

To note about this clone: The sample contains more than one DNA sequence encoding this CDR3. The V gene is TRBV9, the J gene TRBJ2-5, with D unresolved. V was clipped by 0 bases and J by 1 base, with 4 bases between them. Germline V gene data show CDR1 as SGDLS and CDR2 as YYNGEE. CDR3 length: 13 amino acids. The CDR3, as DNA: TGTGCCAGCAGCGTAGCAGGCCAAGAGACCCAGTACTTC. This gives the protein CASSVAGQETQYF.